The TCR beta chain under discussion was sequenced for a study of a mutant IDH1 vaccine in newly diagnosed glioma. About the study: Averaging approximately 42 years of age, treated patients were around 60% male and 37.5% female.

The time point is: baseline, week 1 (first vaccination visit). Indicated treatment: pre-vaccination baseline after standard-of-care therapy. The table came from immunoSEQ multiplex PCR; TCRdb's copy has only in-frame clones and leaves some out. The table includes approximately 54,000 clones, roughly 80% detected once. Trimming took off 0 bases at V and 12 bases at J, with 14 bases between the two ends. This CDR3 has 13 residues. Germline loops: CDR1 GTSNPN, CDR2 SVGIG (reference sequence). Sample: PBMCs, taken from a glioma patient treated with radiotherapy, temozolomide or both. This sequence originates from a man between 18 and 35 years old with glioma. This chain links TRBV30 with TRBJ1-4; possibly TRBD1 for D (5 bases). CDR3 nucleotides: TGTGCCTGGAGTGTAGGGCAGGGAATGGAACTGTTTTTT. It codes for CAWSVGQGMELFF.